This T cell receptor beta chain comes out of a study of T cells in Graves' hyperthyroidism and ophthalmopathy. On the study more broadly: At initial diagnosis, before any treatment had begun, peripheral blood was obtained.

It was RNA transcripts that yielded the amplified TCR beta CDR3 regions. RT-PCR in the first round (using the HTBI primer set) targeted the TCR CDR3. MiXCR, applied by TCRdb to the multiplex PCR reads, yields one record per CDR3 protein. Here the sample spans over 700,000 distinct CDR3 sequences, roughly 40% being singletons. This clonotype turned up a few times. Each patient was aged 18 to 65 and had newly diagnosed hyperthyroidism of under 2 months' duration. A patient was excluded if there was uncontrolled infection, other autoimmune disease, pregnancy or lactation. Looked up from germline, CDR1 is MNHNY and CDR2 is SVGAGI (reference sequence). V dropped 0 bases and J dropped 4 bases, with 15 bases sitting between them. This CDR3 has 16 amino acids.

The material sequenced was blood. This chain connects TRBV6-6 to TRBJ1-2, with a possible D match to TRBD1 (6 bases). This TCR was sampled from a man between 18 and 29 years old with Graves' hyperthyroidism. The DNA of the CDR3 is TGTGCCAGCAGTTACTCAGTGGCCAGGGGAGGCTATGGCTACACCTTC. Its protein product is CASSYSVARGGYGYTF.